This T cell receptor beta chain was recorded in a study of T cell responses to AZD1222 COVID-19 vaccine. General observations from the study: Baseline serology detected seropositivity in only 5 to 7 AZD1222 recipients. With dominance at 160-218 and 743-854, vaccine-associated CD4 TCRs spanned spike. Donor demographics were predominantly white British with a female majority; clonal diversity may be underestimated.

Method: immunoSEQ multiplex PCR; TCRdb's copy keeps in-frame clones and lacks some. In the table there are fewer than 130,000 clones, roughly 87% of which are singletons. CDR3 length: 16 residues. V gave up 6 bases and J gave up 0 bases, with 17 bases separating them. Germline CDR1 is LGHNT and CDR2 is FRNRAP. A word on this clone: Antigen: not known.

The material sequenced was peripheral blood, taken 28 days after the second AZD1222 dose. This clonotype was obtained from an adult who received the AZD1222 COVID-19 vaccine. V is TRBV12-5 and J is TRBJ1-1; D unresolved. This chain's CDR3 is CASGPEGGTLNTEAFF. CDR3 nucleotide sequence: TGTGCTAGTGGCCCGGAGGGTGGTACATTGAACACTGAAGCTTTCTTT.